The clone carrying this TCR beta chain was observed once. Its matching antigen is unknown. Data came from immunoSEQ multiplex PCR; TCRdb stores just in-frame clones and leaves some out. The sample consists of over 55,000 clones, about 89% of them appearing once. Blood specimens came from baseline, cycle 4 day 1, and cycle 7 day 1. The data were taken from a study of OX40 agonist ivuxolimab in advanced cancers. Study conclusions and caveats: The CD4+ and CD8+ T cells in the blood had expanded clonally by week 6 at 0.1 to 3.0 mg/kg.

Germline loops: CDR1 MNHEY, CDR2 SMNVEV (reference sequence). CDR3 length: 14 amino acids. The V and J ends lost 4 bases and 9 bases, in that order; junction bases with no gene match: 7. The sequence was collected from an adult with an advanced solid tumor such as melanoma, head and neck, liver or kidney cancer. The material was CD4+ or CD8+ T cells sorted from blood, obtained in a trial of the OX40 agonist ivuxolimab. The rearrangement joins TRBV27 to TRBJ2-2; 8 nucleotides match TRBD1. The CDR3: CASSWETGERELFF. The CDR3 nucleotides are TGTGCCAGCAGTTGGGAGACAGGGGAACGGGAGCTGTTTTTT.